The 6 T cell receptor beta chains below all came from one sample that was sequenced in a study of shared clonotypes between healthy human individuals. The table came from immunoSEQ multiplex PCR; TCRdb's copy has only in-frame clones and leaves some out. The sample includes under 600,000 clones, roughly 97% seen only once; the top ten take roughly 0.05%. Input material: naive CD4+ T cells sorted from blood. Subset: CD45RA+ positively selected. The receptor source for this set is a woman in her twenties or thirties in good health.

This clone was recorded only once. The CDR3 bases are TGTGCCAGCACTAACTGGGGGCTAGCGGGACCCTACGAGCAGTACTTC. This sequence encodes CASTNWGLAGPYEQYF. The chain links TRBV28 to TRBJ2-7; 9 bases match TRBD2. The junction had 12 bases not matched to a gene; V was cut back by 7 bases and J by 2 bases. Per germline, CDR1 MDHEN and CDR2 SYDVKM. CDR3 length: 16 amino acids.

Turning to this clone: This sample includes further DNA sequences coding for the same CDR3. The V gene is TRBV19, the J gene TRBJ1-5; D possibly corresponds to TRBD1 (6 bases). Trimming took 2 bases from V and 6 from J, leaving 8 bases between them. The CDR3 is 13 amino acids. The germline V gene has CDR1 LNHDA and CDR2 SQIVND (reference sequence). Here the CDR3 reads CASSIQGTQPQHF. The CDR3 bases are TGTGCCAGTAGTATACAGGGGACTCAGCCCCAGCATTTT.

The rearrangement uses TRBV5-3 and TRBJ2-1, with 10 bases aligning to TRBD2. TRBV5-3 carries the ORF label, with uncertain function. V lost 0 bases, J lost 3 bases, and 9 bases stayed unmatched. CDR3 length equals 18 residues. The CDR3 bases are TGTGCCAGAAGCTTGGGGCCCGAGCGGGAGGGGTTCTACAATGAGCAGTTCTTC. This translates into CARSLGPEREGFYNEQFF.

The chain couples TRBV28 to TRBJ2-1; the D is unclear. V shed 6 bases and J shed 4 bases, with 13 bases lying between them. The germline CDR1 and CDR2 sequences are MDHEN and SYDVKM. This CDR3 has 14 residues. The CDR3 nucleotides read TGTGCCAGCAGGATTCCCGATGGATACAATGAGCAGTTCTTC. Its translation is CASRIPDGYNEQFF.

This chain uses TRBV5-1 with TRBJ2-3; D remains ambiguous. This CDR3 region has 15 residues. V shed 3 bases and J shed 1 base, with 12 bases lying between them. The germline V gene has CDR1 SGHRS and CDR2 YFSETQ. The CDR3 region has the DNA TGCGCCAGCAGCTCGAGCCCTAGTGGCACAGATACGCAGTATTTT. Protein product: CASSSSPSGTDTQYF.

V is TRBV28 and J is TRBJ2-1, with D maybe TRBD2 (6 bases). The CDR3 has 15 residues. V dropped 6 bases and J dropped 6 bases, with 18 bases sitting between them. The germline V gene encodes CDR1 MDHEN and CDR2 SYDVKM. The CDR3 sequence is CASSTPGLGANEQFF. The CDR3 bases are TGTGCCAGCAGCACACCGGGACTTGGAGCCAATGAGCAGTTCTTC.